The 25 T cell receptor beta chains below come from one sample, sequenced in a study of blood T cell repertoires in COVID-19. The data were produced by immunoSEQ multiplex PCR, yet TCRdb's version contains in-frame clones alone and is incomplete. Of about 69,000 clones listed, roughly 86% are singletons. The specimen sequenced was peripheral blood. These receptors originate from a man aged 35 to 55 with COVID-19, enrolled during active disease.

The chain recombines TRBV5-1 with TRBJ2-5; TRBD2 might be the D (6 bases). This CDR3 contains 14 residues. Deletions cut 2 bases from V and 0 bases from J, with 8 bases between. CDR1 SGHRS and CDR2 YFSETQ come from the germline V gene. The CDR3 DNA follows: TGCGCCAGCAGCTTTGGGGGGTACCAAGAGACCCAGTACTTC. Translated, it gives CASSFGGYQETQYF.

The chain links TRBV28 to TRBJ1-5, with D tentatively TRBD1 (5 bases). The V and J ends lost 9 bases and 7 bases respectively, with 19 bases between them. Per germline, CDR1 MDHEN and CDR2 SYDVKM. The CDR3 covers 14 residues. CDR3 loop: CASRAAHKGQPQHF. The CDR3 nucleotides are TGTGCCAGTCGGGCAGCCCATAAGGGGCAGCCCCAGCATTTT.

The CDR3 spells CASRRERSQPQHF. DNA for the CDR3: TGTGCCAGCAGGAGGGAACGGAGTCAGCCCCAGCATTTT. V and J are TRBV2 and TRBJ1-5, with no clear D. V lost 6 bases and J lost 6, with 12 bases in between. The germline V gene encodes CDR1 SNHLY and CDR2 FYNNEI. The CDR3 has 13 residues.

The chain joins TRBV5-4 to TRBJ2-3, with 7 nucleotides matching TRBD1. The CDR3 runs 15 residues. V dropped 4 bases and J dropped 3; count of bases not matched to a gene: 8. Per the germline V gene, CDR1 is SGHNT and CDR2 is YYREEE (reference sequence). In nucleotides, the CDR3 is TGTGCCAGCAGCCAGTCGACAGGGTGGACAGATACGCAGTATTTT. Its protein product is CASSQSTGWTDTQYF.

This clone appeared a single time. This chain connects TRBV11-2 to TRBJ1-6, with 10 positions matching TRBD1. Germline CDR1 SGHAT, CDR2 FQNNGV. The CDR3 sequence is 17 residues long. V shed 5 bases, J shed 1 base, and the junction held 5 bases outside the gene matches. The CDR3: CASSPRDRGSYNSPLHF. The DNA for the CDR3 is TGTGCCAGCAGCCCTCGGGACAGGGGTTCCTATAATTCACCCCTCCACTTT.

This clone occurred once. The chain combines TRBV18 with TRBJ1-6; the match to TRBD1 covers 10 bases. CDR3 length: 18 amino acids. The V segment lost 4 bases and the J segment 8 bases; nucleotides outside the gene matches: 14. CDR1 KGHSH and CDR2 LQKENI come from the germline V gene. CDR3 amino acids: CASSLSPSTGGLDSPLHF. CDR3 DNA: TGTGCCAGCTCACTATCCCCGTCGACAGGGGGCTTGGATTCACCCCTCCACTTT.

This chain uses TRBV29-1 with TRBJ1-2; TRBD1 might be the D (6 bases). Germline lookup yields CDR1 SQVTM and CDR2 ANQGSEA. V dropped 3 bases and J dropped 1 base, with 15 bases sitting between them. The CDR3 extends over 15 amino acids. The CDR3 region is CSVDSGTLHNYGYTF. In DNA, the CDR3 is TGCAGCGTTGATTCCGGGACACTCCATAACTATGGCTACACCTTC.

The CDR3 spells CASSSYGGETQYF. CDR3 nucleotide sequence: TGTGCCAGCAGCTCTTACGGGGGGGAGACCCAGTACTTC. The chain has TRBV2 and TRBJ2-5, with TRBD2 identical over 7 bases. V trimming: 6 bases; J trimming: 5 bases; junction bases outside the gene matches: 6. The CDR3 is 13 amino acids. Per the germline V gene, CDR1 is SNHLY and CDR2 is FYNNEI.

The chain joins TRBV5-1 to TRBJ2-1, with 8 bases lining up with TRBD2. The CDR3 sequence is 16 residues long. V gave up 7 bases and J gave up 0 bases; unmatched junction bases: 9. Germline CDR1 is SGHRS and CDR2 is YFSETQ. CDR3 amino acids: CASAISGTLSYNEQFF. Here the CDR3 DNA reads TGCGCCAGCGCTATTAGCGGGACCCTCTCCTACAATGAGCAGTTCTTC.

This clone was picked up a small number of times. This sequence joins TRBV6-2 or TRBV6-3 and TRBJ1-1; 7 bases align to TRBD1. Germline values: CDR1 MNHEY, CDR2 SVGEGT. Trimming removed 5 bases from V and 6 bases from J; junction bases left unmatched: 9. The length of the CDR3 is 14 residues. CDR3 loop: CASSVRQGLAEAFF. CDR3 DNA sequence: TGTGCCAGCAGTGTTCGACAGGGTTTGGCTGAAGCTTTCTTT.

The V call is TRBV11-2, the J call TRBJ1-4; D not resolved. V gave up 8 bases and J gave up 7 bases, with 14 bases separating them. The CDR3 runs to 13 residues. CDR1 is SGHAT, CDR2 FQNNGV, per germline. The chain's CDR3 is CASGFGGLEKLFF. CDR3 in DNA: TGTGCCAGCGGATTCGGAGGACTTGAAAAACTGTTTTTT.

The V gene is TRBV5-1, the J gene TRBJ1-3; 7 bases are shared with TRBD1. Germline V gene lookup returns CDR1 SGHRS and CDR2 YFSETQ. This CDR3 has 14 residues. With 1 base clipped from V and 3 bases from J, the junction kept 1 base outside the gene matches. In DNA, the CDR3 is TGCGCCAGCAGCTTGACAGGGGATGGAAACACCATATATTTT. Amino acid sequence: CASSLTGDGNTIYF.

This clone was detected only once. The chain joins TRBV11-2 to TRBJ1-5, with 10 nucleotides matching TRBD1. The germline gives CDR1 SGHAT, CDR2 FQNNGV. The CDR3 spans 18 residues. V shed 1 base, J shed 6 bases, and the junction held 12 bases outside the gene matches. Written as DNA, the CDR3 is TGTGCCAGCAGCTTAGCCCCCGGGGGGACAGGGGTCGCTCAGCCCCAGCATTTT. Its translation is CASSLAPGGTGVAQPQHF.

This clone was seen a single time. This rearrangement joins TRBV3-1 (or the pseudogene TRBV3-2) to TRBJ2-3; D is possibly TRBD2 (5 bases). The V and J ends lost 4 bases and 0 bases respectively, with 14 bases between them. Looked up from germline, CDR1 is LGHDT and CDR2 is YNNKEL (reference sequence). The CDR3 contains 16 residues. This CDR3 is CASSPRPAGSTDTQYF. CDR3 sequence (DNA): TGTGCCAGCAGCCCGAGGCCCGCGGGTAGCACAGATACGCAGTATTTT.

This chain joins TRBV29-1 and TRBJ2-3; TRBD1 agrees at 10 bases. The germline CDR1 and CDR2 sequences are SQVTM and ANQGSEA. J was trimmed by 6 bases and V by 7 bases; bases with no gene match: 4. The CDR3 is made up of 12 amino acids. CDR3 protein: CSGQGAGDTQYF. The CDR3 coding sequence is TGCAGCGGACAGGGGGCAGGGGATACGCAGTATTTT.

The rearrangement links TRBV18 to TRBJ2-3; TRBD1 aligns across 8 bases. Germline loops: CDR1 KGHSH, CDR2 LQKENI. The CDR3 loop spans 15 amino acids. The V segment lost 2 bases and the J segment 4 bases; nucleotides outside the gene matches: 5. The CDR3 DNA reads TGTGCCAGCTCACCAGGACAGGGAAGTGCAGATACGCAGTATTTT. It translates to CASSPGQGSADTQYF.

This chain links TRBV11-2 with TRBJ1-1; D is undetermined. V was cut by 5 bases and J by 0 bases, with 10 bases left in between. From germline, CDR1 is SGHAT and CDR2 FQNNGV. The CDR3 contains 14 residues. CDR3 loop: CASSPQSMNTEAFF. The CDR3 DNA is TGTGCCAGCAGCCCACAGAGCATGAACACTGAAGCTTTCTTT.

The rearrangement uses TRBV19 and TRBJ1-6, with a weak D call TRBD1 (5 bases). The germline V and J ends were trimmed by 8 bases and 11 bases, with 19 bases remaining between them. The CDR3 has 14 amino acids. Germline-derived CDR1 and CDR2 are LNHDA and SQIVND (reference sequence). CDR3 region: CASALTWTTTPLHF. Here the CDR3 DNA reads TGTGCCAGTGCCCTTACTTGGACAACAACACCCCTCCACTTT.

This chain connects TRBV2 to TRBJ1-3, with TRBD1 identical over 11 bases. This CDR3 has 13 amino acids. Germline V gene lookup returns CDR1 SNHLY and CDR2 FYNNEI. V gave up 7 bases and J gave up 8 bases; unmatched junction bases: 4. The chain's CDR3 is CASTRDRGDTIYF. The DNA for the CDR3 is TGTGCCAGCACCCGGGACAGGGGGGACACCATATATTTT.

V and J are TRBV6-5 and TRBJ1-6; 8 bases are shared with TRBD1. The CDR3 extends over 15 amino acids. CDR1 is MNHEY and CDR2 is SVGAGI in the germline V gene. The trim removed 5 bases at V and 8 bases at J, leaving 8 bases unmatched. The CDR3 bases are TGTGCCAGCAGTCCCCGACAGGGGATGGATTCACCCCTCCACTTT. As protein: CASSPRQGMDSPLHF.

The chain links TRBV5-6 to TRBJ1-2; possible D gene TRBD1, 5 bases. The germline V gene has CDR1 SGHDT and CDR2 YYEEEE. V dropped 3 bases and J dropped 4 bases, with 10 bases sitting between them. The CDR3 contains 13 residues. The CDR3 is CASSSRVGYGYTF. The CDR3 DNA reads TGTGCCAGCAGCTCCAGGGTGGGCTATGGCTACACCTTC.

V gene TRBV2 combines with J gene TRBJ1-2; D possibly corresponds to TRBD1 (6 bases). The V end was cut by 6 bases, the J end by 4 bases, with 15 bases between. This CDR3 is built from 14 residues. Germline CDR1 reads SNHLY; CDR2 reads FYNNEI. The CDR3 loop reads CASSVDRSTYGYTF. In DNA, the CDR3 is TGTGCCAGCAGCGTTGACAGGAGTACCTATGGCTACACCTTC.

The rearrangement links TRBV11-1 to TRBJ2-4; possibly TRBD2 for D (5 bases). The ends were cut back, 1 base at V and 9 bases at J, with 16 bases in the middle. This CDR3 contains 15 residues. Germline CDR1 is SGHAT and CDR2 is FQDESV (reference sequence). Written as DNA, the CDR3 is TGTGCCAGCAGCTTAGGAGGGTTGTCTTCGGGCATTCAGTACTTC. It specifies CASSLGGLSSGIQYF. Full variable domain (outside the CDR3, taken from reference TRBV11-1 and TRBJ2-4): EAEVAQSPRYKITEKSQAVAFWCDPISGHATLYWYRQILGQGPELLVQFQDESVVDDSQLPKDRFSAERLKGVDSTLKIQPAELGDSAMYLCASSLGGLSSGIQYFGAGTRLSVL.

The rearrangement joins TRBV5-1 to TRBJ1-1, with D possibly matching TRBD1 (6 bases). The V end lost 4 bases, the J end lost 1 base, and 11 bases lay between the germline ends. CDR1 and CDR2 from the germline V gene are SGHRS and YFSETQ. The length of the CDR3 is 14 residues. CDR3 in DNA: TGCGCCAGCAGCCTTGCACAGGGGAACACTGAAGCTTTCTTT. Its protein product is CASSLAQGNTEAFF.

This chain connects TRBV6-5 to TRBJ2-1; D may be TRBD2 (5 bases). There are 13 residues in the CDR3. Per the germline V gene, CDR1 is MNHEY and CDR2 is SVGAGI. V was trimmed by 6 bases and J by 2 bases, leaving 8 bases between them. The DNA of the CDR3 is TGTGCCAGCAGAAACGGGGCCTACAATGAGCAGTTCTTC. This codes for CASRNGAYNEQFF.